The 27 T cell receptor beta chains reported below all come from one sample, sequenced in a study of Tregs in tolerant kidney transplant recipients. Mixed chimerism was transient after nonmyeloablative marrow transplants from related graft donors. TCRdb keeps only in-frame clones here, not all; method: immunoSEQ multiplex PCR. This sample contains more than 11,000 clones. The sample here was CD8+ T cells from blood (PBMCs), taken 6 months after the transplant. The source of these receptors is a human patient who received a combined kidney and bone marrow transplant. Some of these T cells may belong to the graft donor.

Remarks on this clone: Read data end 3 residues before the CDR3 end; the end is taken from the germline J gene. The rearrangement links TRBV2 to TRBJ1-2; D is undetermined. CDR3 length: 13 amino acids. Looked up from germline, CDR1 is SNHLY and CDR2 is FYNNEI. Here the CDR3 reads CASTRASPLGYTF. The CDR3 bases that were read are TGTGCCTCGACGCGGGCCAGCCCGCTGGGC.

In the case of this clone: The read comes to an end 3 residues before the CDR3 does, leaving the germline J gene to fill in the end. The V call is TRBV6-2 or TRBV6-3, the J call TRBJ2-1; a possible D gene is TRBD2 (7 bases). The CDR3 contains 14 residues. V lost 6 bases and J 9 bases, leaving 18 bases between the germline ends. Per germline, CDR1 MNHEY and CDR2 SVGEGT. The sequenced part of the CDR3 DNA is TGTGCCAGCAGCTGGGGGGGGCTAGCAATTGAG. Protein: CASSWGGLAIE. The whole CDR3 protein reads CASSWGGLAIEQFF.

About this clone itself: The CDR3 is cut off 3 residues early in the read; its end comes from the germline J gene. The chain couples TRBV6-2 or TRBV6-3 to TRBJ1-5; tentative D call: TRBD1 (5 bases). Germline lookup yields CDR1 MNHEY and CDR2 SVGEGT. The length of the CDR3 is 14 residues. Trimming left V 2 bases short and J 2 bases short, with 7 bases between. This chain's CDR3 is CASSYAQGNQPQHF. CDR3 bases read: TGTGCCAGCAGTTACGCACAGGGCAATCAGCCC.

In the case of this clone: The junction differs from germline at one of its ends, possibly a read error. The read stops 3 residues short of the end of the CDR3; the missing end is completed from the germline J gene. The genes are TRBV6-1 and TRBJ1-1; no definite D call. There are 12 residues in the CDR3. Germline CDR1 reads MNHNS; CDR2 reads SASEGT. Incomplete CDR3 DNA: TGTGCCAGCAGTGCGGGTCTCACTGGA. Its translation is CASSAGLTG. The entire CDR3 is CASSAGLTGAFF.

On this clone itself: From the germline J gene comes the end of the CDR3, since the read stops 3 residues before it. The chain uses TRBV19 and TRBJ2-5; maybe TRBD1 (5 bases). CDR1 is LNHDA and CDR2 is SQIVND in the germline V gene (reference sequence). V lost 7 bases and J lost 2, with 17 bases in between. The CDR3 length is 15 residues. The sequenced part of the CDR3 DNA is TGTGCCAGTAACTCCCCTTTGGGGCCGCAAGAGACC. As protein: CASNSPLGPQET. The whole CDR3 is CASNSPLGPQETQYF. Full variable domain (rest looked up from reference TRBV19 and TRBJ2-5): DGGITQSPKYLFRKEGQNVTLSCEQNLNHDAMYWYRQDPGQGLRLIYYSQIVNDFQKGDIAEGYSVSREKKESFPLTVTSAQKNPTAFYLCASNSPLGPQETQYFGPGTRLLVL.

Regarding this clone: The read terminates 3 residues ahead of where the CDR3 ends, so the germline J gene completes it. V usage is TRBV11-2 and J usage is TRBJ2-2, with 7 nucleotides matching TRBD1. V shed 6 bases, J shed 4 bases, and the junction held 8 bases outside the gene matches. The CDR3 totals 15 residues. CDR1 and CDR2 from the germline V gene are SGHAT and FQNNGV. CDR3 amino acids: CASRSDRDPTGELFF. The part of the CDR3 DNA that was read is TGTGCCAGCAGGTCTGACAGGGATCCCACCGGGGAG.

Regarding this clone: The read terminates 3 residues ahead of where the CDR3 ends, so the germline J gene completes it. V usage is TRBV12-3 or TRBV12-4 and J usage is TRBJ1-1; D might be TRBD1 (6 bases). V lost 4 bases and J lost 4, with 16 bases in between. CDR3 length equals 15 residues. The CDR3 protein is CASSYEQGWVTEAFF. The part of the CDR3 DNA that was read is TGTGCCAGCAGTTACGAACAGGGATGGGTCACTGAA.

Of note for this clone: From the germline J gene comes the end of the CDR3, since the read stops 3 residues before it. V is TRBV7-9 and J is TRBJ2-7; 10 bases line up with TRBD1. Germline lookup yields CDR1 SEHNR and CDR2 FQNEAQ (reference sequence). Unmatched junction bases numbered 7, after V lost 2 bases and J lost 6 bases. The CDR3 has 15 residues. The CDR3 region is CASSLPPGQGREQYF. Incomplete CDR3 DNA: TGTGCCAGCAGCTTACCCCCGGGACAGGGGCGCGAG.

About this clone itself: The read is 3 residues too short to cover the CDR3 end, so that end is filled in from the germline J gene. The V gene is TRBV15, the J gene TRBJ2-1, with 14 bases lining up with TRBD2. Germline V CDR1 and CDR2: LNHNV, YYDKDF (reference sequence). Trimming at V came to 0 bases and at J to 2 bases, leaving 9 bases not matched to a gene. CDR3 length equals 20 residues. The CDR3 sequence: CATSREWGTSGRLAYNEQFF. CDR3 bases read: TGTGCCACCAGCAGAGAATGGGGGACTAGCGGGAGATTGGCCTACAATGAG.

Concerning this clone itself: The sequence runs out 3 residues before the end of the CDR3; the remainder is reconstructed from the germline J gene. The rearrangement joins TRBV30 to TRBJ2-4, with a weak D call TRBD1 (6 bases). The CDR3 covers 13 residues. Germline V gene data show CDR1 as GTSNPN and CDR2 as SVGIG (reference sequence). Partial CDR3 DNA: TGTGCCTGTTTGGGGGCGGGCTCGTATGGT. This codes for CACLGAGSYG. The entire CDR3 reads CACLGAGSYGQYF.

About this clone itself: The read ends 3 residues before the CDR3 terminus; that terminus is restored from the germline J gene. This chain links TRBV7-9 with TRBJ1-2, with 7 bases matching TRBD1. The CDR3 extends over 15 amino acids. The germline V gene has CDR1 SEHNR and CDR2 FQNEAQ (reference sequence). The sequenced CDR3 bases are TGTGCCAGCAGCTCCCGGACAGGAGGCAAGAACGAC. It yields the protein CASSSRTGGKND. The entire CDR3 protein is CASSSRTGGKNDYTF. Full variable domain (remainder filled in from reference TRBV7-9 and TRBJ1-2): DTGVSQNPRHKITKRGQNVTFRCDPISEHNRLYWYRQTLGQGPEFLTYFQNEAQLEKSRLLSDRFSAERPKGSFSTLEIQRTEQGDSAMYLCASSSRTGGKNDYTFGSGTRLTVV.

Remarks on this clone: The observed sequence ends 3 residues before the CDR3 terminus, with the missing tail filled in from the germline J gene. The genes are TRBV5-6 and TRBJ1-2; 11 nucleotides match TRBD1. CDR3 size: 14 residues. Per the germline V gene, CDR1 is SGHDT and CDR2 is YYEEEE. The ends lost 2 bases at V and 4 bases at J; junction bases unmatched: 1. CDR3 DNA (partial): TGTGCCAGCAGCTTCGGGACAGGGGGCTATGGC. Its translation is CASSFGTGGYG. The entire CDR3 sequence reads CASSFGTGGYGYTF.

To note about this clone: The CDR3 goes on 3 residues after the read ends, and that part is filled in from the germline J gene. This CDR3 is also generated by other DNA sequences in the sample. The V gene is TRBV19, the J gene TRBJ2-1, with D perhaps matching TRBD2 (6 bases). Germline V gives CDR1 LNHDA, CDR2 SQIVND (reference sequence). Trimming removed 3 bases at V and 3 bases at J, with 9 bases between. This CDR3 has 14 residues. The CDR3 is CASSMGGDYNEQFF. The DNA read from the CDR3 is TGTGCCAGTAGTATGGGCGGGGACTACAATGAG.

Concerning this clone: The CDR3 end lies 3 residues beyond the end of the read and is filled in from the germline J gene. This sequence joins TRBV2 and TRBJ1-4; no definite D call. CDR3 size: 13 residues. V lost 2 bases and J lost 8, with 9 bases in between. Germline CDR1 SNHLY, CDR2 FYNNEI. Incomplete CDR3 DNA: TGTGCCAGCAGTGAAATTCCGTCCGAAAAA. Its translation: CASSEIPSEK. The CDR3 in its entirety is CASSEIPSEKLFF. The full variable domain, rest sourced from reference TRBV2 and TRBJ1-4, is EPEVTQTPSHQVTQMGQEVILRCVPISNHLYFYWYRQILGQKVEFLVSFYNNEISEKSEIFDDQFSVERPDGSNFTLKIRSTKLEDSAMYFCASSEIPSEKLFFGSGTQLSVL.

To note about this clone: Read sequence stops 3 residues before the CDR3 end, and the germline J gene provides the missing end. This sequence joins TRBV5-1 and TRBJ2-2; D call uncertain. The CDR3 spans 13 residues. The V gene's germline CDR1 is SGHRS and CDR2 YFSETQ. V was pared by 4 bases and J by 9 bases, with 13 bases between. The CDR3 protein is CASSPRLPWELFF. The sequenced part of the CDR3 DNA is TGCGCCAGCAGCCCTAGATTGCCCTGGGAG.

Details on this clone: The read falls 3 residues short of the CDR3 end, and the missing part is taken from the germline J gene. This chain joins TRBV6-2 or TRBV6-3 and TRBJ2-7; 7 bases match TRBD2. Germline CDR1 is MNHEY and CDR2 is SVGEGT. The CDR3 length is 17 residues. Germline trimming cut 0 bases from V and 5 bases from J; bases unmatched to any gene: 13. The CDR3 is CASSYSFSRAGVNEQYF. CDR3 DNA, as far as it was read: TGTGCCAGCAGTTACTCCTTCTCCCGCGCGGGAGTCAACGAG.

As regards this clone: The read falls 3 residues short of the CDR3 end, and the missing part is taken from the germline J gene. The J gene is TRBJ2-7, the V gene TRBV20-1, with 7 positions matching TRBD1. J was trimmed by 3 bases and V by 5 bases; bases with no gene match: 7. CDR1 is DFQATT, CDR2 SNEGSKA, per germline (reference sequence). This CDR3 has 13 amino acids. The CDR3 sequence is CSAAGTENYEQYF. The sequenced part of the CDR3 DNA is TGCAGTGCTGCCGGGACAGAAAACTACGAG.

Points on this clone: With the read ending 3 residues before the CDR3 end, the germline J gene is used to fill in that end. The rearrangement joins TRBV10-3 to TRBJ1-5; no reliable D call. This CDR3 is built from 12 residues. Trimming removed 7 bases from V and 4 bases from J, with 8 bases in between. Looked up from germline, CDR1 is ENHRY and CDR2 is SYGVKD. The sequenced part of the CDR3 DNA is TGTGCCATCAACTTGGTAAATCAGCCC. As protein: CAINLVNQP. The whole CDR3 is CAINLVNQPQHF.

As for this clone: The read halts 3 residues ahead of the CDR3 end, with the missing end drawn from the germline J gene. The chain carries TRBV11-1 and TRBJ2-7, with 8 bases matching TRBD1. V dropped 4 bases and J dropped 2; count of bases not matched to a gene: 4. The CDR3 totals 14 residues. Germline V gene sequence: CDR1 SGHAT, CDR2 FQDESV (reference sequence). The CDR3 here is CASSWTGLAYEQYF. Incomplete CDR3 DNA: TGTGCCAGCAGCTGGACAGGGCTCGCCTACGAG.

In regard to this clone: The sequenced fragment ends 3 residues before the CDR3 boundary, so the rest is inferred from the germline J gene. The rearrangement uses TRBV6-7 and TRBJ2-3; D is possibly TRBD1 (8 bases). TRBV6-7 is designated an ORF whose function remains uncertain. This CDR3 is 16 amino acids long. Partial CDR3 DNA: TGTGCCAGCAGCCCTCCGGGGGGACAGGTTGAAGAGCCG. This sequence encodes CASSPPGGQVEEP. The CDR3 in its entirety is CASSPPGGQVEEPQYF.

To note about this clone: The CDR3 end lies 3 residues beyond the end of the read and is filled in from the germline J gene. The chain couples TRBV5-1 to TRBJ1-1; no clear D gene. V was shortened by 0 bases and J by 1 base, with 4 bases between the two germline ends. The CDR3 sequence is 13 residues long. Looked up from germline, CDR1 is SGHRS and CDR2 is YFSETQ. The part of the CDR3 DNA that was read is TGCGCCAGCAGCTTGGTGGCGAACACTGAA. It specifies CASSLVANTE. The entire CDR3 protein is CASSLVANTEAFF.

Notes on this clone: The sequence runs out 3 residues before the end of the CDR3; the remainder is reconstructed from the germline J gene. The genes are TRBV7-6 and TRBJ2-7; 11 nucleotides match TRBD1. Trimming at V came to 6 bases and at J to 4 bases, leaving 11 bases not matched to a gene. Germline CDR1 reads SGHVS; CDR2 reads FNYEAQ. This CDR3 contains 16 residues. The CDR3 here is CASSDFRGTGGYEQYF. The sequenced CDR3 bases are TGTGCCAGCAGTGATTTCCGCGGGACAGGGGGTTACGAG. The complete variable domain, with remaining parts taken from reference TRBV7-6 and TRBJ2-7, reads GAGVSQSPRYKVTKRGQDVALRCDPISGHVSLYWYRQALGQGPEFLTYFNYEAQQDKSGLPNDRFSAERPEGSISTLTIQRTEQRDSAMYRCASSDFRGTGGYEQYFGPGTRLTVT.

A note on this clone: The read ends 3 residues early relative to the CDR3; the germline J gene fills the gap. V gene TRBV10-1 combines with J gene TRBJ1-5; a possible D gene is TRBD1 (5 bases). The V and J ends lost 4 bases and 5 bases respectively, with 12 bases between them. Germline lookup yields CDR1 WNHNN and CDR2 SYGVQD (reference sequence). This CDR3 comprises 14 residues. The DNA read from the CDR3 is TGCGCCAGCAGTGGTGCCGACAGATATCAGCCC. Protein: CASSGADRYQP. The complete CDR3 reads CASSGADRYQPQHF.

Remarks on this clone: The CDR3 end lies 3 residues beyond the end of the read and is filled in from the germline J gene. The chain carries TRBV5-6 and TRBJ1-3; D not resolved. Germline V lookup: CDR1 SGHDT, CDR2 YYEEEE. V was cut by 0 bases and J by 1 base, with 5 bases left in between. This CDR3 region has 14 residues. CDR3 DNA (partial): TGTGCCAGCAGCTTGGCAAGGTCTGGAAACACC. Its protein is CASSLARSGNT. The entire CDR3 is CASSLARSGNTIYF.

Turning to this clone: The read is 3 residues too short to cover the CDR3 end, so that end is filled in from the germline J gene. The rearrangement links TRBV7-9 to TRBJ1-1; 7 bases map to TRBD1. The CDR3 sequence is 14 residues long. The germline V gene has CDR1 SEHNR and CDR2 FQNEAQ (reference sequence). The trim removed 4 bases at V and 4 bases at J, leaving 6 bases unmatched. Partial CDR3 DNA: TGTGCCAGCAGCTGGACAGGTGTTGGCACTGAA. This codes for CASSWTGVGTE. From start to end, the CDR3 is CASSWTGVGTEAFF.

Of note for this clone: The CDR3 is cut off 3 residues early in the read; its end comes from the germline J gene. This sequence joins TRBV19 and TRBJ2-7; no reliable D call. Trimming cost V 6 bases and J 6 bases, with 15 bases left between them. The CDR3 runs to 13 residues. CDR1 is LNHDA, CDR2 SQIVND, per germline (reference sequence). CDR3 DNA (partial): TGTGCCAGTAGGGTGCCCCTTGGCGGCGAG. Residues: CASRVPLGGE. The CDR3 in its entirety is CASRVPLGGEQYF.

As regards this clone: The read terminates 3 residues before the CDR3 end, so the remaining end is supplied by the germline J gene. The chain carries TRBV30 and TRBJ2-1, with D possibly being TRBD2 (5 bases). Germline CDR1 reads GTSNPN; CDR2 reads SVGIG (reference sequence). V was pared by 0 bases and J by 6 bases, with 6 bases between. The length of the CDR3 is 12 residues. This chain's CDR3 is CAWSVAVNEQFF. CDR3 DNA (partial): TGTGCCTGGAGTGTAGCGGTCAATGAG. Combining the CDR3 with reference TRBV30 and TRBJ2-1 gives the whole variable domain SQTIHQWPATLVQPVGSPLSLECTVEGTSNPNLYWYRQAAGRGLQLLFYSVGIGQISSEVPQNLSASRPQDRQFILSSKKLLLSDSGFYLCAWSVAVNEQFFGPGTRLTVL.